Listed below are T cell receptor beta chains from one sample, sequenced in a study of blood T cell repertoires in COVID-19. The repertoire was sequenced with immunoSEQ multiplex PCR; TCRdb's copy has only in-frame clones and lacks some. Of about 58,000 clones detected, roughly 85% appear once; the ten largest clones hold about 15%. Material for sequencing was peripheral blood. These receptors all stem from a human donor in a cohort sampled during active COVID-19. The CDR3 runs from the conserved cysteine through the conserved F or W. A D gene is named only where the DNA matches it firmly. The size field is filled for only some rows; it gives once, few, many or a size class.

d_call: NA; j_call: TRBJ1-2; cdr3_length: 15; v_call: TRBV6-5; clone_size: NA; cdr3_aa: CASSYSISGNYGYTF; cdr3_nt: TGTGCCAGCAGTTACTCGATCTCAGGGAACTATGGCTACACCTTC
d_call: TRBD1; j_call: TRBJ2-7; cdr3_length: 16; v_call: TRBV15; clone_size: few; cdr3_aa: CATSRVGGSLAYEQYF; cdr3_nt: TGTGCCACCAGCAGAGTAGGGGGCTCCCTGGCCTACGAGCAGTACTTC
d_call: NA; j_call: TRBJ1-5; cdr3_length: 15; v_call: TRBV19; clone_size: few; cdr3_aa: CASSEVAGSNQPQHF; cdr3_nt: TGTGCCAGTAGTGAGGTGGCGGGTAGCAATCAGCCCCAGCATTTT
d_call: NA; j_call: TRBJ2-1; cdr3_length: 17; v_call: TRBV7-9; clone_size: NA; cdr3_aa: CASSAKGTLVSYNEQFF; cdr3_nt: TGTGCCAGCAGCGCTAAAGGGACACTAGTCTCCTACAATGAGCAGTTCTTC
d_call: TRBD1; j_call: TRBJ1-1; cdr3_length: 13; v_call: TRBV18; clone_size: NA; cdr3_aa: CASSSDRDTEAFF; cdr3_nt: TGTGCCAGCTCATCGGACAGGGACACTGAAGCTTTCTTT
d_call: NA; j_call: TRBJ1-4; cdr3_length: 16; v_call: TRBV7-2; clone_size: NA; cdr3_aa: CASSPRSAGAAEKLFF; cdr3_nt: TGTGCCAGCAGCCCCCGATCGGCCGGTGCGGCCGAAAAACTGTTTTTT
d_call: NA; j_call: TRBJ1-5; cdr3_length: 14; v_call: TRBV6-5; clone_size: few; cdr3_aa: CASSWTESNQPQHF; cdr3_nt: TGTGCCAGCAGTTGGACTGAAAGCAATCAGCCCCAGCATTTT
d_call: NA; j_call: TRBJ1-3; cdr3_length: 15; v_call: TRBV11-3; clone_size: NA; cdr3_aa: CASSLDSSSGNTIYF; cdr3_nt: TGTGCCAGCAGCTTAGATTCCAGCTCTGGAAACACCATATATTTT
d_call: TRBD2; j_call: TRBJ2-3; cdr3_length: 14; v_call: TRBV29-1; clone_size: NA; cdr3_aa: CSVEAQGGGDTQYF; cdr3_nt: TGCAGCGTTGAAGCCCAGGGCGGGGGAGATACGCAGTATTTT
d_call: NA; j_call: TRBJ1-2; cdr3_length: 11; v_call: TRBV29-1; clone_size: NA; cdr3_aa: CSGREGYGYTF; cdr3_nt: TGCAGCGGTCGTGAGGGCTATGGCTACACCTTC
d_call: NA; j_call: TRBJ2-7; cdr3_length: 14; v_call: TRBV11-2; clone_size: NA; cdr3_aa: CASSLGASQREQYF; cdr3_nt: TGTGCCAGCAGCTTGGGGGCCTCTCAGCGGGAGCAGTACTTC
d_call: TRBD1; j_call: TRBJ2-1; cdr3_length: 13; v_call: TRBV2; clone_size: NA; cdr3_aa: CASRGDRDNEQFF; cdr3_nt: TGTGCCAGCAGGGGGGACAGGGACAATGAGCAGTTCTTC
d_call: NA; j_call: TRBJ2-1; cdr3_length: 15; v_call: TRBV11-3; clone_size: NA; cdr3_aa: CASSFEPGLGNEQFF; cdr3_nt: TGTGCCAGCAGCTTTGAACCAGGATTGGGCAATGAGCAGTTCTTC
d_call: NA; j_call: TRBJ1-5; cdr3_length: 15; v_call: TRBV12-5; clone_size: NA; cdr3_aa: CASGLVGGGSQPQHF; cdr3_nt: TGTGCTAGTGGTTTGGTCGGGGGTGGTAGTCAGCCCCAGCATTTT
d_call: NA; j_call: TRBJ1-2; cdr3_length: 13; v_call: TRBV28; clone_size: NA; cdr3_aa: CASSLLVEVGYTF; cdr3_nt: TGTGCCAGCAGTTTATTAGTTGAGGTTGGCTACACCTTC
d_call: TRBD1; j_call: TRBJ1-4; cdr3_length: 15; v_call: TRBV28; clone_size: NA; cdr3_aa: CASRGSGTANEKLFF; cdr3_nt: TGTGCCAGCAGAGGGTCCGGGACAGCTAATGAAAAACTGTTTTTT
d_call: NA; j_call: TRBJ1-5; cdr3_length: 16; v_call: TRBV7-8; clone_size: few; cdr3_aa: CASSLVAGYSNQPQHF; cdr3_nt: TGTGCCAGCAGCTTAGTAGCAGGGTATAGCAATCAGCCCCAGCATTTT
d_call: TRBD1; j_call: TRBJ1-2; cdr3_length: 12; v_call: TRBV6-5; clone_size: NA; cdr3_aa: CASSNRDRELTF; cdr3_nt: TGTGCCAGCAGTAACCGGGACAGGGAGTTAACCTTC
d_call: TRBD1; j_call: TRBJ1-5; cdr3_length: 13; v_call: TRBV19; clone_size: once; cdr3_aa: CASSHRGNQPQHF; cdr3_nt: TGTGCCAGTAGTCACAGGGGTAATCAGCCCCAGCATTTT
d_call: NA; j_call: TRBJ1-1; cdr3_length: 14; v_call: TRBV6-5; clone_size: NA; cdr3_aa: CASSYGHKNTEAFF; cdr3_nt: TGTGCCAGCAGTTACGGGCACAAGAACACTGAAGCTTTCTTT
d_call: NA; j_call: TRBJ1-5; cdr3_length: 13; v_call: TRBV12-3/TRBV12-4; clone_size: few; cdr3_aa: CASTTQRDQPQHF; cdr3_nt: TGTGCCAGCACGACACAGAGGGATCAGCCCCAGCATTTT
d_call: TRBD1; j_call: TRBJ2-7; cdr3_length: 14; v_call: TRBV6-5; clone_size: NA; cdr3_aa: CASSYDRETYEQYF; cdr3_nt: TGTGCCAGCAGTTACGACAGGGAGACTTACGAGCAGTACTTC
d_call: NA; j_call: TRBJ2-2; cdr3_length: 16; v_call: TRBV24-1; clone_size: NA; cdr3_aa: CATSDSRQAGTGELFF; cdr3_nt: TGTGCCACCAGTGATTCAAGACAGGCCGGCACCGGGGAGCTGTTTTTT